The source of this T cell receptor beta chain is a study of Ad26.COV2.S vaccination and SARS-CoV-2 variants. On the study more broadly: Within the COV1001 Ad26.COV2.S trial arm, the donor was enrolled. Study conclusions and caveats: Non-spike TCR breadth did not differ much between vaccine and placebo recipients. The study found higher spike-specific TCR breadth in vaccine than placebo recipients.

Clones were read by immunoSEQ multiplex PCR, and TCRdb kept only the in-frame ones, dropping some. The sample lists 440,000 or so clones, approximately 90% occurring once. Treatment meaning: approximately 18 received Ad26.COV2.S at low or high dose, single or two shots; roughly five received placebo; per-sample allocation not given. Collection of samples fell on day 63 after the first vaccine or placebo injection. A remark on this clone: Antigen specificity is unknown.

In germline, CDR1 is MGHRA, CDR2 YSYEKL. This CDR3 has 16 amino acids. Germline trimming cut 1 base from V and 0 bases from J; bases unmatched to any gene: 2. The chain couples TRBV4-1 to TRBJ2-7; 11 bases map to TRBD2. This sequence originates from a person aged 18-60 years who received the Ad26.COV2.S COVID-19 vaccine or a placebo. The sample in question was peripheral blood, obtained in a trial of Ad26.COV2.S vaccine versus placebo. CDR3 sequence (DNA): TGCGCCAGCAGCCAAGCCCTAGCGGGGGGCTCCTACGAGCAGTACTTC. Its protein is CASSQALAGGSYEQYF.